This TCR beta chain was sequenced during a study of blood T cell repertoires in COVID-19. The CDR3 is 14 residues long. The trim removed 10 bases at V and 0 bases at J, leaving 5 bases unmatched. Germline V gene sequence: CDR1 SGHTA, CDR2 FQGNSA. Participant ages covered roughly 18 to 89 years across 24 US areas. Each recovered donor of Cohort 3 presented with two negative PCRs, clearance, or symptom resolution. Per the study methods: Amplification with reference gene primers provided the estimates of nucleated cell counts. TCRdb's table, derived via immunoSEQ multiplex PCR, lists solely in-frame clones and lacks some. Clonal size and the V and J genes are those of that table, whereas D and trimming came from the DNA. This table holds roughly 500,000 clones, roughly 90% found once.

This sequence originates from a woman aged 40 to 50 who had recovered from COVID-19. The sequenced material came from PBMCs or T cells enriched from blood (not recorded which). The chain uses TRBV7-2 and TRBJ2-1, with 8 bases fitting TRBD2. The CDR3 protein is CATESGSSYNEQFF. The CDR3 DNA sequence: TGTGCCACCGAGAGCGGGAGCTCCTACAATGAGCAGTTCTTC.